These 30 T cell receptor beta chains originate from one sample sequenced in a study of cytomegalovirus exposure and HLA in healthy donors (dated by TCRdb to between 2016 and 2019). Libraries were prepared through the immunoSEQ multiplex PCR assay. A mixture of 60 forward primers for TCR Vbeta segments and 13 reverse primers for TCR Jbeta segments was used in the multiplex PCR. Held by TCRdb, this immuneACCESS table contains in-frame sequences only and omits some clones. Under half of the omission traces to an unresolved V gene where checked; the cause of the rest is unknown. Present in this sample are 45,000 to 65,000 clones, 80% to 85% of which were seen just once. Of the sample, roughly 1.6% is held by the ten largest clones. Sequenced input: PBMCs. The receptors were sampled from a man aged 25-45 years in good health and CMV-seronegative.

The gene calls are TRBV7-6 and TRBJ1-4; D is unclear. Germline V lookup: CDR1 SGHVS, CDR2 FNYEAQ. The germline V and J ends were trimmed by 5 bases and 2 bases, with 12 bases remaining between them. The CDR3 spans 15 residues. The CDR3 DNA follows: TGTGCCAGCAGCCCAAGCCCGGGGACTAATGAAAAACTGTTTTTT. This gives the protein CASSPSPGTNEKLFF.

The J gene is TRBJ1-2, the V gene TRBV30; D may be TRBD1 (5 bases). The CDR3 contains 16 residues. In germline, CDR1 is GTSNPN, CDR2 SVGIG (reference sequence). The V and J ends lost 3 bases and 6 bases respectively, with 23 bases between them. The CDR3 protein is CAWRGGSAFRTDGYTF. The CDR3 nucleotides are TGTGCCTGGAGGGGGGGATCGGCGTTTCGTACGGATGGCTACACCTTC.

V usage is TRBV18 and J usage is TRBJ1-2, with D possibly matching TRBD1 (5 bases). Deletions cut 2 bases from V and 1 base from J, with 11 bases between. Germline CDR1 and CDR2: KGHSH and LQKENI. CDR3 size: 15 residues. DNA of the CDR3: TGTGCCAGCTCACCAAAGACAGATTTTAACTATGGCTACACCTTC. Amino acid sequence: CASSPKTDFNYGYTF.

This clone was seen only once. V usage is TRBV5-4 and J usage is TRBJ1-1; TRBD1 aligns across 8 bases. This CDR3 comprises 13 residues. The trim removed 4 bases at V and 8 bases at J, leaving 7 bases unmatched. Germline loops: CDR1 SGHNT, CDR2 YYREEE (reference sequence). The CDR3 DNA sequence: TGTGCCAGCAGCAAATCAGGGGGCGCCGAAGCTTTCTTT. It encodes CASSKSGGAEAFF.

This sequence joins TRBV4-2 and TRBJ2-1; TRBD2 agrees at 11 bases. Looked up from germline, CDR1 is LGHNA and CDR2 is YNFKEQ. CDR3 length: 16 residues. After removal of 4 bases from V and 5 bases from J, the junction contained 7 bases not matched to a gene. The CDR3 loop is CASSPPGLAGDNEQFF. The CDR3 nucleotides read TGTGCCAGCAGCCCCCCCGGACTAGCGGGTGACAATGAGCAGTTCTTC.

This chain joins TRBV5-4 and TRBJ1-1, with a weak D call TRBD1 (6 bases). The CDR3 has 16 amino acids. CDR1 and CDR2 from the germline V gene are SGHNT and YYREEE (reference sequence). The ends were cut back, 4 bases at V and 3 bases at J, with 19 bases in the middle. The CDR3 bases are TGTGCCAGCAGCGTCGGACAGACAAAGTTGTACACTGAAGCTTTCTTT. This encodes CASSVGQTKLYTEAFF.

This chain connects TRBV6-5 to TRBJ2-1; unclear D gene. Germline V gives CDR1 MNHEY, CDR2 SVGAGI. The CDR3 runs to 13 residues. The ends were cut back, 0 bases at V and 5 bases at J, with 5 bases in the middle. CDR3 sequence (DNA): TGTGCCAGCAGTTACTCGAGCAACAATGAGCAGTTCTTC. Amino acids: CASSYSSNNEQFF.

The chain has TRBV6-6 and TRBJ1-5, with unresolved D. The germline V and J ends were trimmed by 3 bases and 0 bases, with 6 bases remaining between them. Germline V gene lookup returns CDR1 MNHNY and CDR2 SVGAGI (reference sequence). The CDR3 runs to 14 residues. The CDR3 loop reads CASSYDNSNQPQHF. CDR3 in DNA: TGTGCCAGCAGTTATGACAATAGCAATCAGCCCCAGCATTTT.

The chain couples TRBV19 to TRBJ1-4; no reliable D call. This CDR3 has 15 amino acids. V dropped 8 bases and J dropped 0 bases, with 13 bases sitting between them. Germline CDR1 and CDR2: LNHDA and SQIVND (reference sequence). The CDR3 coding sequence is TGTGCCAGTGCGATGAGGGCTGCAACTAATGAAAAACTGTTTTTT. It yields the protein CASAMRAATNEKLFF. The whole variable domain, remainder taken from reference TRBV19 and TRBJ1-4, is DGGITQSPKYLFRKEGQNVTLSCEQNLNHDAMYWYRQDPGQGLRLIYYSQIVNDFQKGDIAEGYSVSREKKESFPLTVTSAQKNPTAFYLCASAMRAATNEKLFFGSGTQLSVL.

This rearrangement joins TRBV18 to TRBJ2-3, with a possible D match to TRBD2 (5 bases). This CDR3 has 13 amino acids. V gave up 3 bases and J gave up 5 bases, with 9 bases separating them. The germline CDR1 and CDR2 sequences are KGHSH and LQKENI. The CDR3 DNA reads as TGTGCCAGCTCACCGGGGAGTGAAGATACGCAGTATTTT. Its protein is CASSPGSEDTQYF.

CDR3 protein: CASSLARDSPAEPQHF. For the CDR3, the DNA is TGTGCCAGCAGCTTAGCGAGGGACAGCCCTGCGGAGCCCCAGCATTTT. The chain is built from TRBV7-9 and TRBJ1-5; 7 bases are shared with TRBD1. The V gene's germline CDR1 is SEHNR and CDR2 FQNEAQ (reference sequence). The CDR3 spans 16 residues. Trimming took 0 bases from V and 8 from J; bases not matched to a gene: 10.

This chain links TRBV7-8 with TRBJ1-2; 9 bases line up with TRBD1. The length of the CDR3 is 15 residues. Unmatched junction bases numbered 9, after V lost 2 bases and J lost 8 bases. Per germline, CDR1 SGHVS and CDR2 FQNEAQ. The CDR3 nucleotides read TGTGCCAGCAGCTTAACACAGGGGGCGCTGGGCGGCTACACCTTC. Translation gives CASSLTQGALGGYTF.

This rearrangement joins TRBV10-3 to TRBJ1-2, with D tentatively TRBD1 (5 bases). Germline CDR1 ENHRY, CDR2 SYGVKD. The CDR3 runs 15 residues. The germline V and J ends were trimmed by 3 bases and 0 bases, with 11 bases remaining between them. The CDR3 loop is CAISETGEANYGYTF. The CDR3 coding sequence is TGTGCCATCAGTGAAACAGGAGAAGCTAACTATGGCTACACCTTC.

In this sample, this clone turned up a few times. The chain carries TRBV10-3 and TRBJ2-3; D gene ambiguous. V gave up 3 bases and J gave up 0 bases, with 7 bases separating them. Germline values: CDR1 ENHRY, CDR2 SYGVKD. The CDR3 contains 14 residues. CDR3 amino acids: CAISDRESTDTQYF. The CDR3 bases are TGTGCCATCAGTGATAGAGAGAGCACAGATACGCAGTATTTT.

The CDR3 loop reads CASSLTSGGTYEQYF. The CDR3 DNA follows: TGTGCCAGCAGCCTGACTAGCGGGGGAACCTACGAGCAGTACTTC. The gene calls are TRBV7-9 and TRBJ2-7; 12 bases match TRBD2. CDR1 is SEHNR and CDR2 is FQNEAQ in the germline V gene (reference sequence). Unmatched junction bases numbered 4, after V lost 5 bases and J lost 2 bases. The CDR3 runs to 15 residues.

This sequence joins TRBV19 and TRBJ2-4, with 10 positions matching TRBD1. Germline V lookup: CDR1 LNHDA, CDR2 SQIVND (reference sequence). Trimming cost V 4 bases and J 7 bases; bases outside gene matches: 10. The CDR3 is 16 residues long. The CDR3 DNA sequence: TGTGCCAGTAGTAACCTCGGGACAGGGGAACAGAACATTCAGTACTTC. Translation gives CASSNLGTGEQNIQYF. Full variable domain (missing parts from reference TRBV19 and TRBJ2-4): DGGITQSPKYLFRKEGQNVTLSCEQNLNHDAMYWYRQDPGQGLRLIYYSQIVNDFQKGDIAEGYSVSREKKESFPLTVTSAQKNPTAFYLCASSNLGTGEQNIQYFGAGTRLSVL.

Only one count was recorded for this clone. The chain links TRBV5-4 to TRBJ1-2, with 8 bases fitting TRBD1. J was trimmed by 6 bases and V by 0 bases; bases with no gene match: 4. The CDR3 covers 14 residues. Germline V gene lookup returns CDR1 SGHNT and CDR2 YYREEE (reference sequence). The DNA of the CDR3 is TGTGCCAGCAGCTTGGGACAGGGGTTAGATGGCTACACCTTC. It encodes CASSLGQGLDGYTF.

This clone has more than one count but fewer than ten. CDR3 region: CASSEGLAVALDTQYF. The CDR3 nucleotides are TGTGCCAGCAGCGAGGGACTAGCGGTTGCTCTGGATACGCAGTATTTT. The J gene is TRBJ2-3, the V gene TRBV9; TRBD2 aligns across 11 bases. CDR3 length: 16 residues. The germline CDR1 and CDR2 sequences are SGDLS and YYNGEE. With 3 bases clipped from V and 6 bases from J, the junction kept 9 bases outside the gene matches.

The chain carries TRBV5-6 and TRBJ1-4; unclear D gene. Trimming left V 3 bases short and J 8 bases short, with 11 bases between. The germline CDR1 and CDR2 sequences are SGHDT and YYEEEE. The CDR3 has 13 residues. CDR3 sequence reads: CASSYNSREKLFF. The CDR3 DNA reads as TGTGCCAGCAGCTATAACTCGCGAGAAAAACTGTTTTTT.

V and J are TRBV19 and TRBJ2-1, with a possible D match to TRBD1 (5 bases). CDR3 size: 16 residues. Per germline, CDR1 LNHDA and CDR2 SQIVND (reference sequence). The V end was cut by 5 bases, the J end by 8 bases, with 22 bases between. CDR3 in amino acids: CASSFGQGWTDDEQFF. In DNA, the CDR3 is TGTGCCAGTAGTTTCGGTCAGGGTTGGACGGATGATGAGCAGTTCTTC.

Only one count was recorded for this clone. The J gene is TRBJ1-5, the V gene TRBV6-6; D not certain. The CDR3 runs to 12 residues. Trimming removed 2 bases from V and 4 bases from J, with 3 bases in between. CDR1 and CDR2 (germline): MNHNY, SVGAGI (reference sequence). The CDR3 sequence is CASSYENQPQHF. The DNA for the CDR3 is TGTGCCAGCAGTTACGAGAATCAGCCCCAGCATTTT.

This clone has a handful of counts. The chain recombines TRBV28 with TRBJ1-5, with 8 positions matching TRBD1. After removal of 7 bases from V and 2 bases from J, the junction contained 7 bases not matched to a gene. Germline V CDR1 and CDR2: MDHEN, SYDVKM. This CDR3 comprises 15 residues. Here the CDR3 DNA reads TGTGCCAGCAAGGCAGGGGGCGGTCGCAATCAGCCCCAGCATTTT. This sequence encodes CASKAGGGRNQPQHF.

This chain links TRBV5-4 with TRBJ2-2; tentative D call: TRBD2 (7 bases). The CDR3 length is 14 residues. The V and J ends lost 2 bases and 5 bases respectively, with 10 bases between them. Germline values: CDR1 SGHNT, CDR2 YYREEE (reference sequence). The CDR3 coding sequence is TGTGCCAGCAGCTTTAGGGGGGGTACCGGGGAGCTGTTTTTT. It translates to CASSFRGGTGELFF.

This clone was detected only a few times. The chain recombines TRBV30 with TRBJ1-2; perhaps TRBD1 as D (6 bases). The length of the CDR3 is 13 residues. Germline V gene sequence: CDR1 GTSNPN, CDR2 SVGIG (reference sequence). V was shortened by 7 bases and J by 4 bases, with 16 bases between the two germline ends. This chain's CDR3 is CASGRDRTYGYTF. The CDR3 DNA reads TGTGCCTCGGGACGAGACAGGACCTATGGCTACACCTTC.

The CDR3 spells CASSPQAAEGGELFF. The CDR3 coding sequence is TGTGCCAGCTCACCACAAGCGGCTGAGGGCGGGGAGCTGTTTTTT. This sequence joins TRBV18 and TRBJ2-2, with D possibly matching TRBD2 (5 bases). Between the trimmed V and J ends, which lost 1 base and 7 bases, there was a span of 13 bases. The CDR3 covers 15 residues. Germline V gene sequence: CDR1 KGHSH, CDR2 LQKENI.

The chain links TRBV19 to TRBJ1-5; TRBD1 aligns across 7 bases. Looked up from germline, CDR1 is LNHDA and CDR2 is SQIVND (reference sequence). V shed 3 bases and J 6 bases; nucleotides not matched to a gene: 14. The length of the CDR3 is 17 residues. The CDR3 reads CASSIGDGGGRGQPQHF. In DNA form, the CDR3 reads TGTGCCAGTAGTATTGGCGACGGAGGGGGCAGGGGTCAGCCCCAGCATTTT.

The CDR3 nucleotides are TGTGCCAGCAGCGTAGATGGTAGCGGGAGCCTCAAAGATACGCAGTATTTT. It is translated as CASSVDGSGSLKDTQYF. V usage is TRBV9 and J usage is TRBJ2-3; 9 bases agree with TRBD2. The CDR3 covers 17 residues. CDR1 is SGDLS and CDR2 is YYNGEE in the germline V gene. The trim removed 0 bases at V and 5 bases at J, leaving 10 bases unmatched.

The genes are TRBV30 and TRBJ2-7; 8 bases are shared with TRBD2. V trimming: 3 bases; J trimming: 2 bases; junction bases outside the gene matches: 9. Germline lookup yields CDR1 GTSNPN and CDR2 SVGIG (reference sequence). The CDR3 sequence is 15 residues long. CDR3 region: CAWRVWAGGTYEQYF. DNA of the CDR3: TGTGCCTGGAGGGTCTGGGCGGGAGGTACCTACGAGCAGTACTTC. The full variable domain, its missing parts supplied by reference TRBV30 and TRBJ2-7, is SQTIHQWPATLVQPVGSPLSLECTVEGTSNPNLYWYRQAAGRGLQLLFYSVGIGQISSEVPQNLSASRPQDRQFILSSKKLLLSDSGFYLCAWRVWAGGTYEQYFGPGTRLTVT.

J is TRBJ2-1 and V is TRBV6-1, with 12 positions matching TRBD1. This CDR3 has 15 residues. Trimming removed 5 bases from V and 6 bases from J; junction bases left unmatched: 5. Germline V gene sequence: CDR1 MNHNS, CDR2 SASEGT. CDR3 loop: CASSPGQGALNEQFF. DNA of the CDR3: TGTGCCAGCAGTCCGGGACAGGGGGCTCTCAATGAGCAGTTCTTC.

The J gene is TRBJ2-4, the V gene TRBV5-1; 11 bases agree with TRBD2. Germline loops: CDR1 SGHRS, CDR2 YFSETQ. This CDR3 is 21 amino acids long. V lost 5 bases to trimming and J lost 1 base; unmatched junction nucleotides: 20. CDR3 amino acids: CASSFSLLAGEGKRAKNIQYF. The DNA for the CDR3 is TGCGCCAGCAGTTTCAGTTTACTAGCGGGAGAGGGGAAGAGGGCCAAAAACATTCAGTACTTC. The variable domain in full, completed from reference TRBV5-1 and TRBJ2-4, reads KAGVTQTPRYLIKTRGQQVTLSCSPISGHRSVSWYQQTPGQGLQFLFEYFSETQRNKGNFPGRFSGRQFSNSRSEMNVSTLELGDSALYLCASSFSLLAGEGKRAKNIQYFGAGTRLSVL.